This entry lists 20 T cell receptor beta chains sequenced from one sample in a study of ipilimumab plus nivolumab after autologous stem cell transplantation. Measured with immunoSEQ multiplex PCR; TCRdb has only the in-frame clones, and not every one. The sample includes under 15,000 clones, around 63% seen only once; the top ten take 28%. The sample here was PBMCs, taken in a trial of ipilimumab plus nivolumab as post-transplant consolidation. These receptors were obtained from a male donor with diffuse large B-cell lymphoma.

The V gene is TRBV7-8, the J gene TRBJ1-1; 8 bases line up with TRBD1. Losses at the gene ends were 2 bases for V and 3 bases for J; bases not matched to a gene: 8. The CDR3 spans 16 residues. Per germline, CDR1 SGHVS and CDR2 FQNEAQ. CDR3 region: CASSLSSAGGYTEAFF. The CDR3 DNA reads TGTGCCAGCAGCTTATCTTCGGCAGGGGGCTACACTGAAGCTTTCTTT.

In its sample, this clone was seen once. The chain couples TRBV5-1 to TRBJ2-3; 12 bases line up with TRBD1. CDR1 and CDR2 (germline): SGHRS, YFSETQ. Unmatched junction bases numbered 7, after V lost 4 bases and J lost 4 bases. This CDR3 spans 16 amino acids. The CDR3: CASSLAGTGGPDTQYF. CDR3 coding DNA: TGCGCCAGCAGCCTGGCCGGGACAGGGGGCCCAGATACGCAGTATTTT. Supplemented by reference TRBV5-1 and TRBJ2-3, the full variable domain reads KAGVTQTPRYLIKTRGQQVTLSCSPISGHRSVSWYQQTPGQGLQFLFEYFSETQRNKGNFPGRFSGRQFSNSRSEMNVSTLELGDSALYLCASSLAGTGGPDTQYFGPGTRLTVL.

Written as DNA, the CDR3 is TGTGCCAGCAGCTTTTCTCAGGGAGAGACCCAGTACTTC. This codes for CASSFSQGETQYF. The chain joins TRBV7-9 to TRBJ2-5; D perhaps matches TRBD1 (5 bases). The germline V gene has CDR1 SEHNR and CDR2 FQNEAQ (reference sequence). This CDR3 is 13 amino acids long. The V end was cut by 3 bases, the J end by 4 bases, with 9 bases between.

By its share, this clone is medium-sized. Written as DNA, the CDR3 is TGTGCCAGCAGCGCCAAGTCTAGCGGGGATGGCACAGATACGCAGTATTTT. This encodes CASSAKSSGDGTDTQYF. This chain connects TRBV7-2 to TRBJ2-3; TRBD2 matches at 9 bases. CDR1 SGHTA and CDR2 FQGNSA come from the germline V gene. The CDR3 consists of 17 residues. The ends lost 5 bases at V and 1 base at J; junction bases unmatched: 10. The variable domain in full, completed from reference TRBV7-2 and TRBJ2-3, reads GAGVSQSPSNKVTEKGKDVELRCDPISGHTALYWYRQSLGQGLEFLIYFQGNSAPDKSGLPSDRFSAERTGGSVSTLTIQRTQQEDSAVYLCASSAKSSGDGTDTQYFGPGTRLTVL.

The chain links TRBV6-1 to TRBJ1-5; perhaps TRBD1 as D (6 bases). V lost 4 bases, J lost 3 bases, and 13 bases lay in between. Germline-derived CDR1 and CDR2 are MNHNS and SASEGT. The CDR3 sequence is 15 residues long. CDR3 amino acids: CASSVRTVSNQPQHF. For the CDR3, the DNA is TGTGCCAGCAGTGTAAGGACAGTTTCCAATCAGCCCCAGCATTTT.

This clone has only a few counts. The chain combines TRBV7-2 with TRBJ1-1; D is ambiguous. The CDR3 sequence is 12 residues long. V was trimmed by 2 bases and J by 0 bases, leaving 1 base between them. CDR1 SGHTA and CDR2 FQGNSA come from the germline V gene. This chain's CDR3 is CASSLMNTEAFF. CDR3 in DNA: TGTGCCAGCAGCTTAATGAACACTGAAGCTTTCTTT.

This chain joins TRBV29-1 and TRBJ2-1; D is undetermined. The CDR3 loop spans 11 amino acids. Per the germline V gene, CDR1 is SQVTM and CDR2 is ANQGSEA. The ends were cut back, 6 bases at V and 7 bases at J, with 10 bases in the middle. This CDR3 reads CSVLQLNEQFF. DNA of the CDR3: TGCAGCGTCTTACAGCTAAATGAGCAGTTCTTC.

J is TRBJ1-1 and V is TRBV7-2, with 9 nucleotides matching TRBD1. Germline values: CDR1 SGHTA, CDR2 FQGNSA. The CDR3 totals 15 residues. V was pared by 5 bases and J by 0 bases, with 4 bases of the junction left unmatched. DNA for the CDR3: TGTGCCAGCAGCCTACAGGGGGCCATGAACACTGAAGCTTTCTTT. As protein: CASSLQGAMNTEAFF.

This chain uses TRBV5-1 with TRBJ1-2, with a weak D call TRBD1 (6 bases). Germline V CDR1 and CDR2: SGHRS, YFSETQ. This CDR3 region has 13 residues. Between the trimmed V and J ends, which lost 2 bases and 8 bases, there was a span of 13 bases. Here the CDR3 reads CASSFALRGGYTF. DNA for the CDR3: TGCGCCAGCAGCTTCGCCCTGAGGGGGGGCTACACCTTC.

This clone showed up many times. The CDR3 coding sequence is TGTGCCAGCAACAAGGGGTCAGTATACGAGCAGTACTTC. Protein sequence: CASNKGSVYEQYF. This chain links TRBV6-1 with TRBJ2-7, with D possibly matching TRBD1 (5 bases). The CDR3 covers 13 residues. Between the trimmed V and J ends, which lost 7 bases and 4 bases, there was a span of 14 bases. CDR1 MNHNS and CDR2 SASEGT come from the germline V gene.

CDR3 DNA: TGTGCCAGCATCACGACTAGCGGGGGAAGCGAGCAGTTCTTC. As protein: CASITTSGGSEQFF. The chain couples TRBV6-5 to TRBJ2-1; the match to TRBD2 covers 12 bases. The junction had 8 bases not matched to a gene; V was cut back by 7 bases and J by 10 bases. The CDR3 covers 14 residues. Germline assignment: CDR1 MNHEY and CDR2 SVGAGI.

This clone occurred a few times. The rearrangement links TRBV5-1 to TRBJ2-5; D remains ambiguous. Germline V gene lookup returns CDR1 SGHRS and CDR2 YFSETQ. The CDR3 covers 14 residues. Trimming cost V 4 bases and J 0 bases, with 10 bases left between them. The CDR3 DNA sequence: TGCGCCAGCAGCCCGGGCCCAGACCAAGAGACCCAGTACTTC. This codes for CASSPGPDQETQYF.

This chain links TRBV7-9 with TRBJ1-5, with 7 bases aligning to TRBD1. The J segment lost 6 bases and the V segment lost 5 bases, leaving 10 bases of the junction unmatched. Per the germline V gene, CDR1 is SEHNR and CDR2 is FQNEAQ (reference sequence). This CDR3 comprises 15 residues. The CDR3 region has the DNA TGTGCCAGCAGCCTAACCTCAGGGGGGTTTCAGCCCCAGCATTTT. This sequence encodes CASSLTSGGFQPQHF.

The chain recombines TRBV6-5 with TRBJ1-2; D not certain. Trimming left V 7 bases short and J 4 bases short, with 13 bases between. The CDR3 runs 13 residues. CDR1 and CDR2 from the germline V gene are MNHEY and SVGAGI. In DNA form, the CDR3 reads TGTGCCAGCACCGCGACTCGACTCTATGGCTACACCTTC. This gives the protein CASTATRLYGYTF.

This clone was observed a handful of times. This chain connects TRBV19 to TRBJ2-1; the match to TRBD2 covers 8 bases. The CDR3 is 18 residues long. Germline values: CDR1 LNHDA, CDR2 SQIVND (reference sequence). V lost 4 bases to trimming and J lost 8 bases; unmatched junction nucleotides: 19. Here the CDR3 DNA reads TGTGCCAGTAGTACCCCCTCTGAACGGGAGGGCCGATGGTATGAGCAGTTCTTC. Residues: CASSTPSEREGRWYEQFF.

The chain has TRBV6-6 and TRBJ2-5; TRBD2 matches 13 bases. Germline V lookup: CDR1 MNHNY, CDR2 SVGAGI (reference sequence). The CDR3 covers 16 residues. V was clipped by 7 bases and J by 5 bases; unmatched bases: 10. The CDR3 coding sequence is TGTGCCAGCACCCGGACTAGCGGGAGTAGGGCGGAGACCCAGTACTTC. Translation: CASTRTSGSRAETQYF.

The chain is built from TRBV28 and TRBJ2-7, with D uncertain. V lost 5 bases to trimming and J lost 0 bases, with 14 bases between them. CDR1 is MDHEN, CDR2 SYDVKM, per germline. The CDR3 sequence is 15 residues long. The CDR3 DNA follows: TGTGCCAGCAGTGCCCCGGGCTTCATCTCCTACGAGCAGTACTTC. Translated: CASSAPGFISYEQYF.

In this sample, this clone turned up once. The chain employs TRBV30 and TRBJ2-7; tentatively, D is TRBD1 (6 bases). Germline V CDR1 and CDR2: GTSNPN, SVGIG (reference sequence). This CDR3 is built from 13 residues. V was cut by 3 bases and J by 4 bases, with 13 bases left in between. CDR3 sequence reads: CAWSPGVMYEQYF. CDR3 bases: TGTGCCTGGAGCCCAGGGGTAATGTACGAGCAGTACTTC.

The chain uses TRBV11-2 and TRBJ2-5, with 11 bases matching TRBD2. The CDR3 is 13 residues long. The J segment lost 8 bases and the V segment lost 3 bases, leaving 2 bases of the junction unmatched. Germline loops: CDR1 SGHAT, CDR2 FQNNGV. The chain's CDR3 is CASSFTSGGTQYF. DNA of the CDR3: TGTGCCAGCAGCTTCACTAGCGGGGGCACCCAGTACTTC.

This chain links TRBV14 with TRBJ1-3; possibly TRBD1 for D (5 bases). The CDR3 is 16 residues long. Germline values: CDR1 SGHDN, CDR2 FVKESK. The V end lost 0 bases, the J end lost 0 bases, and 9 bases lay between the germline ends. The CDR3 loop reads CASSQEGLSSGNTIYF. CDR3 DNA sequence: TGTGCCAGCAGCCAAGAGGGACTGAGCTCTGGAAACACCATATATTTT.